These T cell receptor beta chains were read from a single sample in a study of T cells after yellow fever vaccination. TCRdb ran MiXCR on the 5' RACE reads and lists one entry per CDR3 protein. The table records approximately 610,000 distinct CDR3 sequences, around 17% of them present only once. Sequences were derived from PBMCs, sampled around 5 days after the first yellow fever vaccination. The source is a man between 18 and 35 years old who received the YFV17D yellow fever vaccine. CDR3s leave out the opening cysteine and the closing phenylalanine or tryptophan. Each record gives: J gene, D gene, V gene, CDR3 protein. A D gene is named only where the DNA matches it firmly.

J: TRBJ1-1
D: TRBD1
V: TRBV6-1
CDR3: ASSATGQGNTEAF

J: TRBJ2-1
D: NA
V: TRBV5-6
CDR3: ASSGDDRASYNEQF

J: TRBJ2-2
D: NA
V: TRBV5-4
CDR3: ASSLPGPGELF

J: TRBJ1-2
D: NA
V: TRBV7-2
CDR3: ASSVDGNYGYT

J: TRBJ1-6
D: NA
V: TRBV12-3/TRBV12-4
CDR3: ASSLIGPRALH

J: TRBJ1-1
D: NA
V: TRBV7-6
CDR3: ASSLGAGEGEAF

J: TRBJ2-3
D: NA
V: TRBV5-5
CDR3: ASSLDGATDTQY

J: TRBJ2-3
D: NA
V: TRBV12-3/TRBV12-4
CDR3: ASTTALGGTDTQY

J: TRBJ2-5
D: NA
V: TRBV2
CDR3: ASSGPGRGRQETQY

J: TRBJ2-3
D: TRBD2
V: TRBV29-1
CDR3: SARLAGGPPPDTQY

J: TRBJ2-3
D: NA
V: TRBV9
CDR3: ASSWGAGADTQY

J: TRBJ1-1
D: NA
V: TRBV10-2
CDR3: ASSESPMNTEAF

J: TRBJ2-3
D: TRBD2
V: TRBV12-3/TRBV12-4
CDR3: ASSFGLAGATDTQY

J: TRBJ2-1
D: TRBD2
V: TRBV7-9
CDR3: ASSLVRELGEQF

J: TRBJ2-3
D: NA
V: TRBV7-3
CDR3: ASSLVGGPDTQY

J: TRBJ1-1
D: TRBD1
V: TRBV7-8
CDR3: ASSSTLGAPDRGFTEAF

J: TRBJ2-7
D: TRBD1
V: TRBV9
CDR3: ASSVQGAGEQY

J: TRBJ2-1
D: TRBD2
V: TRBV7-3
CDR3: ASSLYTSGGAGEQF

J: TRBJ2-1
D: NA
V: TRBV28
CDR3: ASSFRTRTNEQF

J: TRBJ2-1
D: TRBD2
V: TRBV12-3/TRBV12-4
CDR3: ASHGTSGGLNEQF

J: TRBJ1-3
D: NA
V: TRBV7-2
CDR3: ASSSLASGNTIY

J: TRBJ2-2
D: NA
V: TRBV6-1
CDR3: ASSDWAGILTGELF

J: TRBJ2-2
D: NA
V: TRBV10-3
CDR3: AITQEGGPRTGELF

J: TRBJ2-7
D: TRBD1
V: TRBV29-1
CDR3: SVGRQGGNEQY

J: TRBJ2-1
D: NA
V: TRBV4-2
CDR3: ASSRGAGDNNEQF

J: TRBJ2-7
D: TRBD2
V: TRBV11-2
CDR3: ASSRPSGGYEQY

J: TRBJ2-2
D: TRBD1
V: TRBV6-5
CDR3: ASSYATGTGELF

J: TRBJ1-1
D: NA
V: TRBV5-1
CDR3: ASRNQGSSTEAF

J: TRBJ2-3
D: TRBD2
V: TRBV12-3/TRBV12-4
CDR3: ASRMLAGVDTQY

J: TRBJ2-7
D: NA
V: TRBV19
CDR3: ASSGGDRVWQY

J: TRBJ1-1
D: NA
V: TRBV5-4
CDR3: ASSPGLGPEAF

J: TRBJ2-5
D: NA
V: TRBV20-1
CDR3: SAMEAETQY

J: TRBJ2-2
D: NA
V: TRBV4-1
CDR3: ASSQDGTVGTGELF

J: TRBJ2-7
D: NA
V: TRBV7-6
CDR3: ASSLIGTGEQY

J: TRBJ2-1
D: TRBD1
V: TRBV7-9
CDR3: ASRQGLDGEQF

J: TRBJ1-2
D: TRBD1
V: TRBV7-7
CDR3: ASSPRDRINYGYT

J: TRBJ2-2
D: TRBD1
V: TRBV4-3
CDR3: ASSPNSGTGLAGELF

J: TRBJ2-3
D: NA
V: TRBV6-2/TRBV6-3
CDR3: ASSYSGNTQY

J: TRBJ2-7
D: TRBD1
V: TRBV18
CDR3: ASSRGQVAYEQY

J: TRBJ2-5
D: TRBD2
V: TRBV15
CDR3: ATSQGLAGGDQETQY

J: TRBJ2-4
D: NA
V: TRBV20-1
CDR3: SARRQGRNIQY

J: TRBJ1-5
D: NA
V: TRBV6-2/TRBV6-3
CDR3: ASSYVTGNQPQH

J: TRBJ1-1
D: NA
V: TRBV20-1
CDR3: SATEGGTEAF

J: TRBJ2-1
D: TRBD2
V: TRBV4-2
CDR3: ASSQVVTGGDEQF

J: TRBJ2-7
D: TRBD2
V: TRBV30
CDR3: AWNGGALFYEQY

J: TRBJ2-5
D: NA
V: TRBV20-1
CDR3: SAKRGLETQY